These 2 T cell receptor beta chains originate from one sample sequenced in a study of blood T cell dynamics during melanoma immunotherapy. Assay used: immunoSEQ multiplex PCR; TCRdb lists only in-frame clones, some missing. The sample consists of 13,000 or so clones, roughly nine tenths of them appearing once. Time point given: pre-treatment baseline. Here the sequenced sample was blood, taken from a patient treated with checkpoint blockade. Receptors were obtained from a human donor with melanoma.

This chain joins TRBV6-5 and TRBJ1-2; D is uncertain. The CDR3 contains 13 residues. The V gene lost 2 bases and the J gene lost 2 bases, with 6 bases spanning the gap. Germline lookup yields CDR1 MNHEY and CDR2 SVGAGI. CDR3 DNA: TGTGCCAGCAGTTACGAGAGAAACTATGGCTACACCTTC. Translated: CASSYERNYGYTF.

V is TRBV4-1 and J is TRBJ2-5; D might be TRBD2 (6 bases). The J call may be wrong; the DNA end is better matched by TRBJ2-7. The CDR3 consists of 17 residues. The germline V gene encodes CDR1 MGHRA and CDR2 YSYEKL. CDR3 sequence: CASSPYGGGAGGYEQYF. The CDR3 region has the DNA TGCGCCAGCAGCCCTTACGGGGGAGGCGCAGGCGGCTACGAGCAGTACTTC.